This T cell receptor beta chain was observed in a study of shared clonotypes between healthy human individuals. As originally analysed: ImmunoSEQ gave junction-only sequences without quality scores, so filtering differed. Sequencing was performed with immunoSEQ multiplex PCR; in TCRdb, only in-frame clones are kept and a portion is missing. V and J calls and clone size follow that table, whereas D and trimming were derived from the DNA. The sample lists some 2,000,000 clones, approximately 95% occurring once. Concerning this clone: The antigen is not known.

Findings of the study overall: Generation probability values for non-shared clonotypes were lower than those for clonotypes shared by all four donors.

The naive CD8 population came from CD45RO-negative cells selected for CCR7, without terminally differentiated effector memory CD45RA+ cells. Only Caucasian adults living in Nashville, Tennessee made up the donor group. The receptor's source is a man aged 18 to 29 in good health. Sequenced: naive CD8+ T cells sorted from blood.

The CDR3 DNA sequence: TGTGCCAGCGACGGGACTAGCGATCTCTACGAGCAGTACTTC. It is translated as CASDGTSDLYEQYF. The rearrangement uses TRBV2 and TRBJ2-7; 10 bases agree with TRBD2. With 8 bases clipped from V and 3 bases from J, the junction kept 7 bases outside the gene matches. Germline CDR1 and CDR2: SNHLY and FYNNEI. CDR3 length: 14 amino acids.